The T cell receptor (beta chain) described here comes from a study of T cell responses to AZD1222 COVID-19 vaccine (dated by TCRdb to the early 2020s). Study-level background: TCR sequencing covered 230 or so trial participants: 200 to 220 given two doses of AZD1222 and some 25 given two doses of MenACWY control vaccine. Enrollment into the trials was organized by age into subgroups of 18-55, 56-69 and 70-plus years, and those subgroups contained about 160, 30 and 59 TCR-sequenced participants, respectively.

As to this clone: No antigen is known for it. The record has no base qualities; no much larger clone is one base away.

The CDR3 regions of human TCRbeta chains were analyzed by immunosequencing. The source study handled its data this way. TCRs in the repertoires were matched against a reference library of SARS-CoV-2-specific TCRs that had been generated with the MIRA antigen-specificity platform. Breadth was defined as the fraction of unique TCRs that were SARS-CoV-2-associated, and depth was defined as the fraction of total T cells that were SARS-CoV-2-associated. Each spike-specific TCR was assigned to its reactive spike region and to a CD4 or CD8 class using the MIRA data. Log10-transformed breadth and depth values were compared by one-way ANOVA with Sidak's multiple comparisons tests. TCRdb limited this immuneACCESS table to in-frame rearrangements with V and J called. A share of clones is missing; checked studies link under half to unresolved V genes, and the rest is unexplained. V, J and clone size are those of that table, while D and trimming were read from the DNA. The sample table lists roughly 130,000 clones, roughly 90% of them with a count of one. The ten largest clonotypes hold approximately 1.2% of the sample.

Study-wide conclusions, independent of this receptor: Nearly half of unique spike-specific TCRs reportedly recognized epitopes outside regions mutated in the B.1.351 and B.1.1.7 variants. Because no day 14 peak-response samples were available, the repertoires could be characterized only after the peak T cell response. Conclusions about previously exposed vaccinees are limited because only 5 or 6 AZD1222 recipients were SARS-CoV-2 seropositive at baseline. Participants were mostly white British, with more females than males. The authors suggested clonal diversity may have been underestimated. After two AZD1222 doses, both the breadth and the depth of spike-specific TCRs were significantly higher than at day 0 and than in MenACWY recipients. In the small 56-69-year group, the increase in depth fell short of significance, most likely because of low power. Vaccine-associated CD4 TCRs spanned the whole spike protein, with dominant responses in regions 160-218 and 743-854.

From a lookup of the germline V gene, CDR1 and CDR2 are SGHTA and FQGNSA. Deletion took 0 bases off V and 2 bases off J, with a span of 10 bases between the germline ends. The CDR3 numbers 15 residues from cysteine through phenylalanine. Kept here is only the CDR3 DNA, which spans 45 bases and is read in frame from base 1. This sample's time point label indicates: about 28 days (+/-7) after the second vaccine dose. AZD1222 recipients with second doses at about 4 weeks or about 12 weeks were pooled, because spike-specific TCR depth and breadth did not differ between schedules. The vaccinee samples were drawn from two UK trials, COV001 and COV002, one of which was a single-blind randomized controlled phase 2/3 trial testing AZD1222 (ChAdOx1 nCoV-19) in healthy adults. For TCRbeta chain sequencing, PBMC samples from trial participants were taken at day 0 and at day 28 after the second dose.

The material was peripheral blood, obtained 28 days after the second AZD1222 dose. The source of this sequence is an adult who received the AZD1222 COVID-19 vaccine. The V and J genes are TRBV7-2 and TRBJ1-1; a confident D gene designation cannot be given. At the DNA level, the sequence is TGTGCCAGCAGCTTAGCTCGGGGATCAAACACTGAAGCTTTCTTT. Translated, it reads CASSLARGSNTEAFF.